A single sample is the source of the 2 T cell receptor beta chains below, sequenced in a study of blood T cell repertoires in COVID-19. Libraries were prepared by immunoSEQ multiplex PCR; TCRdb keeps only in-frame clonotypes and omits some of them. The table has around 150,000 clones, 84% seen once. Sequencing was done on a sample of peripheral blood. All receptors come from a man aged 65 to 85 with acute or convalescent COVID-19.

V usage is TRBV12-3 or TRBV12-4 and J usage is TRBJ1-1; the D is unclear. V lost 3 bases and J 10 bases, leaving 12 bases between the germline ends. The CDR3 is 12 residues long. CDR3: CASSFERYRAFF. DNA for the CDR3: TGTGCCAGCAGTTTTGAACGATACAGAGCTTTCTTT.

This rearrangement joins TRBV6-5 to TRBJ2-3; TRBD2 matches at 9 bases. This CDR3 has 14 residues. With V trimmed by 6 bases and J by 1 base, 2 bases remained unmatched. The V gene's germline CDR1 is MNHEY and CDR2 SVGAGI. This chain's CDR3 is CASRTSGGTDTQYF. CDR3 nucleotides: TGTGCCAGCAGGACTAGCGGAGGCACAGATACGCAGTATTTT.